The clone carrying this T cell receptor (beta chain) appeared many times. Its target is unknown. Germline and junction disagree at one end, which may indicate a read error. These data are taken from a study of glioma-infiltrating T cells. Germline V CDR1 and CDR2: MDHEN, SYDVKM. The CDR3 length is 13 residues. Study results and caveats: Gliomas, especially low-grade, showed above-expected tissue-blood divergence; non-neoplastic patients showed below.

TCR alpha and beta CDR3 regions were amplified from RNA using iRepertoire nested multiplex PCR. For one-step reverse transcription and amplification, 100-400 ng of tissue mRNA or PBMC total RNA was used. One entry per CDR3 protein results from TCRdb running MiXCR on the multiplex PCR reads. The table includes about 93,000 distinct CDR3 sequences, approximately 42% detected once. The chain links TRBV28 to TRBJ2-7, with D tentatively TRBD2 (5 bases). The sample was glioma tissue, nonneoplastic brain tissue, or PBMCs (not recorded which). The clonotype was recovered from a human donor with low-grade glioma or glioblastoma, undergoing nonglioma brain surgery, or in good health (not recorded which). The DNA of the CDR3 is TGTGCCAGCAGGAACCCCTCTGTAGAGGGTTGTAACTTC. Its translation: CASRNPSVEGCNF. Full variable domain (outside the CDR3, taken from reference TRBV28 and TRBJ2-7): DVKVTQSSRYLVKRTGEKVFLECVQDMDHENMFWYRQDPGLGLRLIYFSYDVKMKEKGDIPEGYSVSREKKERFSLILESASTNQTSMYLCASRNPSVEGCNFGPGTRLTVT.